The 12 T cell receptor beta chains in this list originate from one sample, sequenced in a study of blood T cell repertoires in COVID-19. Profiling relied on immunoSEQ multiplex PCR, and the TCRdb table lists in-frame clones only, not all of them. The table lists 200,000 to 250,000 clones, about 90% of them singletons. Sequenced input: PBMCs or T cells enriched from blood (not recorded which). Receptor source: a woman aged 45-59 years in a cohort exposed to, infected with or recovered from COVID-19 (not recorded which).

V is TRBV5-6 and J is TRBJ2-5; TRBD1 matches at 8 bases. This CDR3 spans 15 amino acids. Germline CDR1 is SGHDT and CDR2 is YYEEEE. V lost 4 bases, J lost 2 bases, and 7 bases stayed unmatched. Here the CDR3 DNA reads TGTGCCAGCAGCGGAAGGACAGGGATTCAAGAGACCCAGTACTTC. Translation: CASSGRTGIQETQYF.

This clone was found once. The V call is TRBV19, the J call TRBJ2-2; 11 nucleotides line up with TRBD2. V was pared by 6 bases and J by 6 bases, with 9 bases of the junction left unmatched. CDR3 length equals 16 residues. Germline values: CDR1 LNHDA, CDR2 SQIVND (reference sequence). The CDR3: CASSISGGAVSGELFF. The CDR3 coding sequence is TGTGCCAGTAGCATTAGCGGGGGGGCCGTCTCCGGGGAGCTGTTTTTT.

The rearrangement uses TRBV11-3 and TRBJ2-1; D ambiguous. CDR3 length equals 13 residues. Trimming pared 1 base from V and 13 bases from J, leaving 14 bases between. Germline CDR1 reads SGHNT; CDR2 reads YENEEA. The CDR3 DNA reads TGTGCCAGCAGCTTAGGGTCCCTTAGACAACAGTTCTTC. It encodes CASSLGSLRQQFF.

J is TRBJ1-5 and V is TRBV6-2 or TRBV6-3; D may be TRBD1 (5 bases). Germline lookup yields CDR1 MNHEY and CDR2 SVGEGT. The CDR3 has 17 amino acids. V was cut by 5 bases and J by 2 bases, with 19 bases left in between. The CDR3 DNA reads TGTGCCAGCAGTAAACTGGGTGACAGCAGAGGCAATCAGCCCCAGCATTTT. This codes for CASSKLGDSRGNQPQHF.

This sequence joins TRBV15 and TRBJ1-1, with unresolved D. V lost 1 base to trimming and J lost 5 bases, with 14 bases between them. Per germline, CDR1 LNHNV and CDR2 YYDKDF (reference sequence). There are 15 residues in the CDR3. CDR3 in amino acids: CATSRGSGSGTEAFF. CDR3 sequence (DNA): TGTGCCACCAGCAGAGGGTCCGGGAGTGGTACTGAAGCTTTCTTT.

This chain links TRBV6-5 with TRBJ2-7, with 10 bases identical to TRBD1. With 4 bases clipped from V and 3 bases from J, the junction kept 9 bases outside the gene matches. CDR3 length: 16 residues. Per the germline V gene, CDR1 is MNHEY and CDR2 is SVGAGI. Written as DNA, the CDR3 is TGTGCCAGCAGTTCCTCGGACAGGGGGATTCTCTACGAGCAGTACTTC. It yields the protein CASSSSDRGILYEQYF.

The table lists this clone with a count of one. The chain carries TRBV28 and TRBJ2-7; D possibly corresponds to TRBD1 (8 bases). CDR1 MDHEN and CDR2 SYDVKM come from the germline V gene. Deletions cut 2 bases from V and 4 bases from J, with 18 bases between. The CDR3 contains 16 residues. The CDR3, as DNA: TGTGCCAGCAGTTTAGGAGGCAGGGGGCGGGGGTACGAGCAGTACTTC. Encoded protein: CASSLGGRGRGYEQYF.

The chain couples TRBV5-4 to TRBJ2-1; the D is unclear. Trimming left V 9 bases short and J 2 bases short, with 15 bases between. Germline V gene data show CDR1 as SGHNT and CDR2 as YYREEE (reference sequence). This CDR3 has 14 amino acids. The CDR3 loop is CATQATYAYNEQFF. As DNA, the CDR3 is TGTGCCACCCAGGCGACCTATGCCTACAATGAGCAGTTCTTC.

The rearrangement links TRBV4-2 to TRBJ2-5, with TRBD2 matching 8 bases. Per germline, CDR1 LGHNA and CDR2 YNFKEQ. CDR3 length: 20 residues. V lost 3 bases and J lost 3; bases outside the gene matches: 21. CDR3 protein: CASSQGVVGGSGTFKETQYF. Here the CDR3 DNA reads TGTGCCAGCAGCCAGGGCGTTGTTGGAGGTAGCGGGACATTCAAAGAGACCCAGTACTTC.

This clone was detected a few times. The rearrangement links TRBV28 to TRBJ1-2, with 8 bases that match TRBD1. The CDR3 totals 13 residues. V lost 4 bases to trimming and J lost 2 bases; unmatched junction nucleotides: 0. Germline V CDR1 and CDR2: MDHEN, SYDVKM. The CDR3 DNA reads TGTGCCAGCAGTTGGACAGGGAACTATGGCTACACCTTC. This encodes CASSWTGNYGYTF.

The CDR3 DNA is TGCAGCGTTGGAGGGCGGAACACTGAAGCTTTCTTT. It encodes CSVGGRNTEAFF. V usage is TRBV29-1 and J usage is TRBJ1-1, with D unclear. CDR3 length equals 12 residues. Trimming took 4 bases from V and 1 from J, leaving 7 bases between them. Germline V gene lookup returns CDR1 SQVTM and CDR2 ANQGSEA.

The V and J genes are TRBV2 and TRBJ1-2, with D maybe TRBD1 (6 bases). The germline V gene encodes CDR1 SNHLY and CDR2 FYNNEI. This CDR3 is built from 12 residues. Trimming removed 7 bases from V and 5 bases from J, with 11 bases in between. CDR3 nucleotides: TGTGCCAGCACTCTCCAGGGGTATGGCTACACCTTC. Protein: CASTLQGYGYTF.